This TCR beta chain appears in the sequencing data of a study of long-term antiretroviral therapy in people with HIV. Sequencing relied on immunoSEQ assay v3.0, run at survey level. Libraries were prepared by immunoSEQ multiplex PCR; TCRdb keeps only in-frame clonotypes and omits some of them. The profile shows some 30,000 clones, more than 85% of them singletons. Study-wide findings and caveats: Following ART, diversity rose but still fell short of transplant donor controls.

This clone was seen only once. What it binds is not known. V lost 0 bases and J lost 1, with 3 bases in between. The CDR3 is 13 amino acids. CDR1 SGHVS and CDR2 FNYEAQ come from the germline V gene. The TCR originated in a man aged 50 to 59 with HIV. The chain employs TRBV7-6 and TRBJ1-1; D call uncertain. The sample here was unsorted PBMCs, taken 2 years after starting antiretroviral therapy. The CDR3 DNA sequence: TGTGCCAGCAGCTTAGCGGGGAACACTGAAGCTTTCTTT. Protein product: CASSLAGNTEAFF.